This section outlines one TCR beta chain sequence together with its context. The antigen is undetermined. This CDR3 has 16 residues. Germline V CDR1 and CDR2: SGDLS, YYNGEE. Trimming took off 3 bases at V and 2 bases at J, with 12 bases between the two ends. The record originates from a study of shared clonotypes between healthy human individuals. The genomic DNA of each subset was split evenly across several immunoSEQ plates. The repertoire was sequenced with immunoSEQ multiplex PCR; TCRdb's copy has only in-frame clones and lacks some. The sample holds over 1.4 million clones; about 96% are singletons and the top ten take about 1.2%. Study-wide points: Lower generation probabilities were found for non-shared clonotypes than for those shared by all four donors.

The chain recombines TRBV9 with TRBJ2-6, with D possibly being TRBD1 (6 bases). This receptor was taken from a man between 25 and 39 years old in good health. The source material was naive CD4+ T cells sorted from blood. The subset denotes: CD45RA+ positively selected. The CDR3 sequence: CASSAHGTPGANVLTF. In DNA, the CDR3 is TGTGCCAGCAGCGCCCACGGGACACCTGGGGCCAACGTCCTGACTTTC.